Only a few counts were recorded for the clone carrying this T cell receptor (beta chain). This sample is part of a study of blood T cell repertoires in COVID-19. Overall study context: Sites in the United States, Italy and Spain provided acute and convalescent COVID-19 samples. PBMCs, B-cell-depleted T cells, or T cells were the source of the cDNA or gDNA that made up the material.

Germline-derived CDR1 and CDR2 are MNHEY and SVGAGI. Trimming took off 7 bases at V and 5 bases at J, with 15 bases between the two ends. There are 13 residues in the CDR3. In the authors' workflow: Reference gene primer amplification gave nucleated cell count estimates. Method: immunoSEQ multiplex PCR; TCRdb's copy keeps in-frame clones and lacks some. The V and J calls and the clone size are those of that table, but D and trimming were determined from the DNA. The sample holds around 320,000 clones; approximately 85% are singletons and the top ten take approximately 7.9%. The rearrangement joins TRBV6-5 to TRBJ2-7; possibly TRBD1 for D (6 bases). The receptor comes from a human donor in a cohort sampled during active COVID-19. Sequenced: peripheral blood. The CDR3: CASITTGTHEQYF. The CDR3, as DNA: TGTGCCAGCATTACAACAGGGACCCACGAGCAGTACTTC.